This T cell receptor (beta chain) was retrieved from a study of cytomegalovirus exposure and HLA in healthy donors. While the first cohort had fewer than 850 subjects, the donors belonged to the separate validation cohort of over a hundred subjects. The CDR3 consists of 13 residues. The germline V gene encodes CDR1 SGHNT and CDR2 YYREEE (reference sequence). Trimming cost V 3 bases and J 10 bases; bases outside gene matches: 4. Whole-study results and caveats: Confirmation was obtained in vitro that a few CMV-associated chains are specific for CMV antigens. The majority of TCR sequences were rare, yet some public TCRs appeared in many donors.

Turning to this clone: What it binds is not known.

Profiled with immunoSEQ multiplex PCR; TCRdb holds only in-frame clones, not every one. The sample lists 140,000 to 150,000 clones; over 90% were seen once. This receptor was identified in a man aged 18 to 35 in good health and CMV-seropositive. Sequencing input: PBMCs. The rearrangement links TRBV5-4 to TRBJ1-1, with 12 bases that match TRBD1. The CDR3 region has the DNA TGTGCCAGCAGCTCGGGACAGGGGGCGTCAGCTTTCTTT. Protein product: CASSSGQGASAFF.